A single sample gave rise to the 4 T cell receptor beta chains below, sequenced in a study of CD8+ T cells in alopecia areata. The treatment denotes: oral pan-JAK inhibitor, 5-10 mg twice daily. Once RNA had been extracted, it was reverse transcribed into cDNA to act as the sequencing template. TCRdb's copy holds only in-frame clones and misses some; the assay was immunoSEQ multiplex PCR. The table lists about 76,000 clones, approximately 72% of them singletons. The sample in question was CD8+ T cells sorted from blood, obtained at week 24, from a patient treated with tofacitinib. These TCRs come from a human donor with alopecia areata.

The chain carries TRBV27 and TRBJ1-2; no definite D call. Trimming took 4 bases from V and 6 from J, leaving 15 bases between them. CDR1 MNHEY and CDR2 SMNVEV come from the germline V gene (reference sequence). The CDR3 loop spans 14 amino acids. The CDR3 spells CASSSTGFGDGYTF. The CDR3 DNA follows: TGTGCCAGCAGTTCAACCGGGTTTGGGGATGGCTACACCTTC.

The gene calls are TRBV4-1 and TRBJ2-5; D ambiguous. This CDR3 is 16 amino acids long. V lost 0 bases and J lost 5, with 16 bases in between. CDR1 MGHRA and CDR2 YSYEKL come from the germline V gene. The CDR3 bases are TGCGCCAGCAGCCAAGAGATGATGTCCGGGCGGGAGACCCAGTACTTC. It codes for CASSQEMMSGRETQYF.

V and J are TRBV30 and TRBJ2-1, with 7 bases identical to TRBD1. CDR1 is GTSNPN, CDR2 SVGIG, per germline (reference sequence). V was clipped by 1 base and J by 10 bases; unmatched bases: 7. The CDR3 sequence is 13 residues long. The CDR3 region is CAWSAVGGGEQFF. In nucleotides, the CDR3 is TGTGCCTGGAGTGCCGTAGGGGGCGGCGAGCAGTTCTTC.

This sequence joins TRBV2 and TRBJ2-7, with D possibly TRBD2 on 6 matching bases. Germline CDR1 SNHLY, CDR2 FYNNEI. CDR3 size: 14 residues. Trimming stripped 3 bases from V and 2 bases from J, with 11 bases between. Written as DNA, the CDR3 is TGTGCCAGCAGTGACCCGGGGGAGACCTACGAGCAGTACTTC. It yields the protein CASSDPGETYEQYF.